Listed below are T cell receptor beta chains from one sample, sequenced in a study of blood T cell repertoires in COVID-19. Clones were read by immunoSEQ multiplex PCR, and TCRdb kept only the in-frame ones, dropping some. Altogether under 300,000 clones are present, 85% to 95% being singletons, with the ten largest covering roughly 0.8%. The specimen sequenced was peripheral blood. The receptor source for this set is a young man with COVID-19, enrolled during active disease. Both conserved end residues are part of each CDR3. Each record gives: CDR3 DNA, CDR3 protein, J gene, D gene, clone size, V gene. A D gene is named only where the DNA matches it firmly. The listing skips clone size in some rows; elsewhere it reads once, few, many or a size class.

TGTGCCAGCAGCCAAGATCTAGCGGGGGGGCCTTTTAAGTATGTTGAGCAGTACTTC	CASSQDLAGGPFKYVEQYF	TRBJ2-7	TRBD2	.	TRBV14
TGTGCCAGCAGTTCTAGGGGCAGGGGGAATGGCTACACCTTC	CASSSRGRGNGYTF	TRBJ1-2	TRBD1	.	TRBV6-5
TGCGCCAGCAGCCAGTTCGCAGGGGGCACGGGTAATTCACCCCTCCACTTT	CASSQFAGGTGNSPLHF	TRBJ1-6	TRBD1	few	TRBV4-1
TGTGCCAGCAGTTACCCAGGGGACGGCACTGAAGCTTTCTTT	CASSYPGDGTEAFF	TRBJ1-1	.	.	TRBV6-6
TGCAGCGTGAGGGGGGGGATGGCTTTCTTT	CSVRGGMAFF	TRBJ1-1	.	.	TRBV29-1
TGTGCCAGCAGCTCCCGGGCAGGGGGATACACTGAAGCTTTCTTT	CASSSRAGGYTEAFF	TRBJ1-1	TRBD1	.	TRBV11-2
TGTGCCAGCAGCCCCCTAGCTTCCGTCAATGAGCAGTTCTTC	CASSPLASVNEQFF	TRBJ2-1	.	.	TRBV7-9
TGTGCCAGCAGCCTCCCGGGAGCTAAAACGAGCTACACCTTC	CASSLPGAKTSYTF	TRBJ1-2	.	.	TRBV7-9
TGTGCCAGCAGGGCAGGACTAGCGGGGACTGAGACCCAGTACTTC	CASRAGLAGTETQYF	TRBJ2-5	TRBD2	.	TRBV6-5
TGTGCCAGCAGCTTGGAAGTCGGGTGGCCCCAGCATTTT	CASSLEVGWPQHF	TRBJ1-5	.	.	TRBV5-5
TGTGCCAGCAGTGAAGGGCACAGGGACGAGCAGTACTTC	CASSEGHRDEQYF	TRBJ2-7	.	.	TRBV25-1
TGTGCCAGCAGTTCAGCCGGGACTAGCGGGGTCCCCCACTACGAGCAGTACTTC	CASSSAGTSGVPHYEQYF	TRBJ2-7	TRBD2	.	TRBV27
TGTGCCAGCAGGGCAGGACAGGGTGGGACTGAAGCTTTCTTT	CASRAGQGGTEAFF	TRBJ1-1	TRBD1	.	TRBV27
TGTGCCAGCTCACCACAGGGGTCGTCCCTTGGGACTGAAGCTTTCTTT	CASSPQGSSLGTEAFF	TRBJ1-1	.	.	TRBV18
TGTGCCAGCAGCGGAACTCCGGGACTAGCGGGGGGAGGCACAGATACGCAGTATTTT	CASSGTPGLAGGGTDTQYF	TRBJ2-3	TRBD2	.	TRBV9
TGTGCCAGCAGTTACGAGGCGCCAGCCCCTAACTATGGCTACACCTTC	CASSYEAPAPNYGYTF	TRBJ1-2	.	.	TRBV6-6
TGTGCCAGCAGCTTGACCGGGACAGGGGACAATCAGCCCCAGCATTTT	CASSLTGTGDNQPQHF	TRBJ1-5	TRBD1	.	TRBV7-2
TGTGCCGTTGTACCCGGGACACAAATGAACACTGAAGCTTTCTTT	CAVVPGTQMNTEAFF	TRBJ1-1	.	.	TRBV6-5
TGTGCCAGCAATAGGGCAGGGGTTCGGGAGCTGTTTTTT	CASNRAGVRELFF	TRBJ2-2	.	.	TRBV12-3/TRBV12-4
TGTGCCAGCAGCCCCTCCGGGACAATCGACACTGAAGCTTTCTTT	CASSPSGTIDTEAFF	TRBJ1-1	.	.	TRBV7-9
TGTGCCAGCAGCTTTCGCGGGGGCAGGATGAACACTGAAGCTTTCTTT	CASSFRGGRMNTEAFF	TRBJ1-1	.	.	TRBV7-9
TGTGCCAGCAGCCAAGTGCTTGCAGGGGCTGAAGCTTTCTTT	CASSQVLAGAEAFF	TRBJ1-1	.	.	TRBV3-1/TRBV3-2
TGTGCCAGTAGTACCCGTACCGGGGGAACGGAGACCCAGTACTTC	CASSTRTGGTETQYF	TRBJ2-5	.	.	TRBV19
TGCGCCAGCAGCTTGGCCTTCGGTCCCTACGAGCAGTACTTC	CASSLAFGPYEQYF	TRBJ2-7	.	.	TRBV5-1
TGCGCCAGCAGCCCGGACCCCACAGGGGCCTCTAACTATGGCTACACCTTC	CASSPDPTGASNYGYTF	TRBJ1-2	TRBD1	.	TRBV5-1
TGCAGCGTCGGTGGGGGCGCGCAACCCATCACAGATACGCAGTATTTT	CSVGGGAQPITDTQYF	TRBJ2-3	.	once	TRBV29-1